Listed below are T cell receptor beta chains from one sample, sequenced in a study of T cell clones after liver transplantation. TCRdb keeps only in-frame clones here, not all; method: immunoSEQ multiplex PCR. Here the sample spans 95,000 to 110,000 clones, around 83% being singletons. Sequencing was performed on CD4+ T cells from blood, taken before liver transplant. The receptor source for this set is a human donor who received a liver transplant. The CDR3 runs from the conserved cysteine through the conserved F or W. D genes are given only for firm matches. A clone size is listed for some rows: how often the clone was seen (once, few, many), or a class if it is expanded.

V gene	clone size	J gene	D gene	CDR3 DNA	CDR3 protein
TRBV6-5	.	TRBJ2-7	.	TGTGCCAGCAGTCCGACGGCGGCTCCCCACCACGAGCAGTACTTC	CASSPTAAPHHEQYF
TRBV6-6	.	TRBJ1-4	.	TGTGCCAGCAGCCGTGGACCGCCTGCAACTAATGAAAAACTGTTTTTT	CASSRGPPATNEKLFF
TRBV29-1	.	TRBJ1-2	.	TGCAGCGTTGAAGACCCGGACGGCTACTATGGCTACACCTTC	CSVEDPDGYYGYTF
TRBV28	.	TRBJ2-4	.	TGTGCCAGCAGTTTACTGGGCGTGGGGGGTCGAGCCAAAAACATTCAGTACTTC	CASSLLGVGGRAKNIQYF
TRBV5-5	few	TRBJ2-7	.	TGTGCCAGCCAGGGACACCTCGTTGGTCTGTTGGAGCAGTACTTC	CASQGHLVGLLEQYF
TRBV7-2	few	TRBJ1-4	.	TGTGCCAGCAGCTTAGAAGGGCGGGAAAAACTGTTTTTT	CASSLEGREKLFF
TRBV18	.	TRBJ2-4	.	TGTGCCAGCTCACCACCGACGGTTGTAGCCAAAAACATTCAGTACTTC	CASSPPTVVAKNIQYF
TRBV25-1	.	TRBJ2-5	.	TGTGCCAGCAGTGCTCGAGGGGGGGGAGAGACCCAGTACTTC	CASSARGGGETQYF
TRBV6-1	.	TRBJ2-3	.	TGTGCCAGCAGCACGAGGGTCCCTCCCCATACGCAGTATTTT	CASSTRVPPHTQYF
TRBV5-1	.	TRBJ1-3	.	TGCGCCAGCAGCTTGGAACCCGCAGGGACCCCCTCTGGAAACACCATATATTTT	CASSLEPAGTPSGNTIYF
TRBV5-1	.	TRBJ2-7	TRBD2	TGCGCCAGCAGCTTGGTGGCGGGAGGCGAGCAGTACTTC	CASSLVAGGEQYF